The T cell receptor beta chain under discussion was sequenced for a study of blood T cells in healthy people across ages. Study findings and constraints: The lack of PBMC sorting stopped any conclusive naive versus antigen-experienced comparison.

Primed by a sample-barcoded 5' primer and a J-beta primer mix, a second PCR proceeded for roughly 6 to 12 cycles. A 12-random-nucleotide template-switch adaptor tagged each cDNA molecule. From the 5' RACE reads, TCRdb called clonotypes with MiXCR, one entry per CDR3 protein. The data contain over 1,500,000 distinct CDR3 sequences, roughly 50% of them singletons. Germline loops: CDR1 SGHRS, CDR2 YFSETQ. The V and J ends lost 3 bases and 8 bases respectively, with 15 bases between them. The CDR3 loop spans 14 amino acids. Turning to this clonotype: The antigen remains unidentified.

The sequencing input was blood. This TCR was sampled from a woman in her thirties or forties in good health. This rearrangement joins TRBV5-1 to TRBJ2-1; D could derive from TRBD1 or TRBD2 (5 bases each). CDR3 loop: CASSWGTALDEQFF. Here the CDR3 DNA reads TGCGCCAGCAGCTGGGGGACGGCATTGGATGAGCAGTTCTTC.